This T cell receptor (beta chain) was identified during a study of cytotoxic CD8 clonotypes in ibrutinib-treated CLL. Study in general: When averaged across all of the samples, the counts came to some 250,000 productive templates and 80,000 to 100,000 productive rearrangements.

V was shortened by 4 bases and J by 6 bases, with 10 bases between the two germline ends. From germline, CDR1 is SGHNT and CDR2 YENEEA. The CDR3 consists of 13 residues. Measured with immunoSEQ multiplex PCR; TCRdb has only the in-frame clones, and not every one. The table has fewer than 400,000 clones, 67% seen once. Material: PBMCs, obtained after 36 months of ibrutinib treatment. The receptor's source is a human donor with chronic lymphocytic leukemia. The chain joins TRBV11-3 to TRBJ2-1; no reliable D call. The CDR3 bases are TGTGCCAGCAGCTCCCCTCGGAGCAATGAGCAGTTCTTC. Its protein is CASSSPRSNEQFF.